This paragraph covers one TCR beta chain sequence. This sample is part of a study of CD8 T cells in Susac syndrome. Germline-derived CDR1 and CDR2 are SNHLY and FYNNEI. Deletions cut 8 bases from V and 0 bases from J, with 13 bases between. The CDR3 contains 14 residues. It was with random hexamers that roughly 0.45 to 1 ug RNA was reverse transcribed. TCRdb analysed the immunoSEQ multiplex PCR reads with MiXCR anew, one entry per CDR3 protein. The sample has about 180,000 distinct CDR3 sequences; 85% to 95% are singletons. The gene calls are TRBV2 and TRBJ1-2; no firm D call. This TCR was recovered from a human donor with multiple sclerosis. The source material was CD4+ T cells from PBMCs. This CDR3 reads CASGERVTNYGYTF. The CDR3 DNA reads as TGTGCCAGCGGGGAAAGGGTTACTAACTATGGCTACACCTTC.